These T cell receptor beta chains were read from a single sample in a study of a mutant IDH1 vaccine in newly diagnosed glioma. TCRdb keeps only in-frame clones here, not all; method: immunoSEQ multiplex PCR. The data contain approximately 36,000 clones, about 73% of them singletons. The sequencing used PBMCs, collected from a glioma patient treated with radiotherapy, temozolomide or both. Receptors originate from a man in his forties with glioma. Some clones in this sample may be carry-over from other donors' samples. Each CDR3 is given with its conserved first and last residue. The order of the fields is J gene, clone size, D gene, V gene, CDR3 DNA, CDR3 protein. The D gene is left open where the match is weak. Rows may omit the clone size; those that give it use once, few, many or a size class.

j_call: TRBJ1-5
clone_size: NA
d_call: TRBD1
v_call: TRBV2
cdr3_nt: TGTGCCAGCAGTGAAAGAAGACAGGGGGTTCAGCCCCAGCATTTT
cdr3_aa: CASSERRQGVQPQHF

j_call: TRBJ2-3
clone_size: NA
d_call: TRBD1
v_call: TRBV14
cdr3_nt: TGTGCCAGCAGCCAAGAAAGGTGGCAGGGGGCCCAAATAAGCACAGATACGCAGTATTTT
cdr3_aa: CASSQERWQGAQISTDTQYF

j_call: TRBJ2-3
clone_size: NA
d_call: TRBD2
v_call: TRBV5-4
cdr3_nt: TGTGCCAGTAGCTTTGATAGCGGGGAGGCAGATACGCAGTATTTT
cdr3_aa: CASSFDSGEADTQYF

j_call: TRBJ2-3
clone_size: NA
d_call: NA
v_call: TRBV5-1
cdr3_nt: TGCGCCAGCACCGAGGGGGGGAGCACAGATACGCAGTATTTT
cdr3_aa: CASTEGGSTDTQYF

j_call: TRBJ1-5
clone_size: few
d_call: NA
v_call: TRBV2
cdr3_nt: TGTGCCAGCAGTGAAGCGGGAGGAGGGGAGAATAGCAATCAGCCCCAGCATTTT
cdr3_aa: CASSEAGGGENSNQPQHF

j_call: TRBJ2-7
clone_size: NA
d_call: TRBD1
v_call: TRBV7-2
cdr3_nt: TGTGCCAGCACCGTGGCTCGGACAGGGTCCTACGAGCAGTACTTC
cdr3_aa: CASTVARTGSYEQYF

j_call: TRBJ1-3
clone_size: NA
d_call: NA
v_call: TRBV18
cdr3_nt: TGTGCCAGCTCACCAAGAGCCAGGGCTGGAAACACCATATATTTT
cdr3_aa: CASSPRARAGNTIYF

j_call: TRBJ2-1
clone_size: NA
d_call: NA
v_call: TRBV5-1
cdr3_nt: TGCGCCAGCAGCTCGGGGGCCCCAGGGAATGAGCAGTTCTTC
cdr3_aa: CASSSGAPGNEQFF

j_call: TRBJ1-2
clone_size: medium-sized
d_call: TRBD1
v_call: TRBV11-2
cdr3_nt: TGTGCCAGCAGCTTAGATATTGGGACAGGGGGTATCTATGGCTACACCTTC
cdr3_aa: CASSLDIGTGGIYGYTF

j_call: TRBJ1-6
clone_size: NA
d_call: NA
v_call: TRBV5-1
cdr3_nt: TGCGCCAGCAGCTTTTTGGTCCCTGGGCGGGACCCCCTCCACTTT
cdr3_aa: CASSFLVPGRDPLHF

j_call: TRBJ1-1
clone_size: NA
d_call: NA
v_call: TRBV7-7
cdr3_nt: TGTGCCAGCAGCTTAACGGAGAACACTGAAGCTTTCTTT
cdr3_aa: CASSLTENTEAFF

j_call: TRBJ1-2
clone_size: NA
d_call: TRBD1
v_call: TRBV6-1
cdr3_nt: TGTGCCAGCCGGGACAGGGTTAACTATGGCTACACCTTC
cdr3_aa: CASRDRVNYGYTF

j_call: TRBJ2-7
clone_size: NA
d_call: NA
v_call: TRBV14
cdr3_nt: TGTGCCAGCAGCCCGCTGAGAGCCTACGAGCAGTACTTC
cdr3_aa: CASSPLRAYEQYF

j_call: TRBJ1-2
clone_size: NA
d_call: NA
v_call: TRBV14
cdr3_nt: TGTGCCAGCAGCCAAGGGCCCGGGACATCGGACTATGGCTACACCTTC
cdr3_aa: CASSQGPGTSDYGYTF

j_call: TRBJ2-5
clone_size: NA
d_call: TRBD2
v_call: TRBV4-3
cdr3_nt: TGCGCCAGCAGCCAAGATTTCACTAGCGGGGGGCCCGAGACCCAGTACTTC
cdr3_aa: CASSQDFTSGGPETQYF

j_call: TRBJ1-1
clone_size: NA
d_call: NA
v_call: TRBV6-5
cdr3_nt: TGTGCCAGCAGTTGGCTTCCACGGAACACTGAAGCTTTCTTT
cdr3_aa: CASSWLPRNTEAFF

j_call: TRBJ1-2
clone_size: NA
d_call: NA
v_call: TRBV5-5
cdr3_nt: TGTGCCAGCAGACGGGACGGGTCTAACTATGGCTACACCTTC
cdr3_aa: CASRRDGSNYGYTF

j_call: TRBJ2-5
clone_size: NA
d_call: NA
v_call: TRBV18
cdr3_nt: TGTGCCAGCTCACCAGGGGCAGCCCAGGAGACCCAGTACTTC
cdr3_aa: CASSPGAAQETQYF

j_call: TRBJ1-4
clone_size: once
d_call: NA
v_call: TRBV6-1
cdr3_nt: TGTGCCAGCACTACTACGCGAACCGCAGAAAAACTGTTTTTT
cdr3_aa: CASTTTRTAEKLFF

j_call: TRBJ1-5
clone_size: medium-sized
d_call: NA
v_call: TRBV30
cdr3_nt: TGTGCCTGGAGTTCCGGGTTCGGGCAGCCCCAGCATTTT
cdr3_aa: CAWSSGFGQPQHF

j_call: TRBJ2-7
clone_size: NA
d_call: NA
v_call: TRBV19
cdr3_nt: TGTGCCAGTAGTATAGGGGGGAGCCGCTACGAGCAGTACTTC
cdr3_aa: CASSIGGSRYEQYF

j_call: TRBJ2-3
clone_size: once
d_call: TRBD2
v_call: TRBV10-3
cdr3_nt: TGTGCCATCAGTCCGATACTAGCGGGGGGTACTAGGGAGACAGATACGCAGTATTTT
cdr3_aa: CAISPILAGGTRETDTQYF

j_call: TRBJ2-1
clone_size: NA
d_call: NA
v_call: TRBV5-1
cdr3_nt: TGCGCCAGCAGCAAACTTGGATTAACCTACAATGAGCAGTTCTTC
cdr3_aa: CASSKLGLTYNEQFF

j_call: TRBJ2-7
clone_size: NA
d_call: NA
v_call: TRBV7-9
cdr3_nt: TGTGCCAGCAGCTTCTTGTCGACAGGTCCCTACGAGCAGTACTTC
cdr3_aa: CASSFLSTGPYEQYF

j_call: TRBJ2-7
clone_size: NA
d_call: TRBD1
v_call: TRBV29-1
cdr3_nt: TGCAGCGTAGATGACAGGGGCCACGAGCAGTACTTC
cdr3_aa: CSVDDRGHEQYF

j_call: TRBJ2-7
clone_size: NA
d_call: NA
v_call: TRBV4-3
cdr3_nt: TGCGCCAGCAGCCATGGAGGACCCTACGAGCAGTACTTC
cdr3_aa: CASSHGGPYEQYF

j_call: TRBJ2-2
clone_size: NA
d_call: NA
v_call: TRBV11-3
cdr3_nt: TGTGCCAGCAGCTTGACGCGGTCGAACACCGGGGAGCTGTTTTTT
cdr3_aa: CASSLTRSNTGELFF

j_call: TRBJ2-2
clone_size: few
d_call: NA
v_call: TRBV19
cdr3_nt: TGTGCCAGTAGTGAACGAAGGGCCGGGGAGCTGTTTTTT
cdr3_aa: CASSERRAGELFF

j_call: TRBJ2-3
clone_size: NA
d_call: NA
v_call: TRBV18
cdr3_nt: TGTGCCAGCTCACTAAGCCGATCAGATACGCAGTATTTT
cdr3_aa: CASSLSRSDTQYF

j_call: TRBJ2-5
clone_size: NA
d_call: NA
v_call: TRBV5-8
cdr3_nt: TGTGCCAGCAGCTACCATCGAGGGGGACAAGAGACCCAGTACTTC
cdr3_aa: CASSYHRGGQETQYF

j_call: TRBJ1-4
clone_size: NA
d_call: NA
v_call: TRBV4-1
cdr3_nt: TGCGCCAGCAGCCCTTTAGTGAGGGCTGAAAAACTGTTTTTT
cdr3_aa: CASSPLVRAEKLFF

j_call: TRBJ1-1
clone_size: few
d_call: NA
v_call: TRBV6-5
cdr3_nt: TGTGCCAGCAGTATGAGGGGAACTGAAGCTTTCTTT
cdr3_aa: CASSMRGTEAFF

j_call: TRBJ1-2
clone_size: few
d_call: NA
v_call: TRBV20-1
cdr3_nt: TGCAGTGCCAGGGACGATCTTGGCTACACCTTC
cdr3_aa: CSARDDLGYTF

j_call: TRBJ2-7
clone_size: NA
d_call: TRBD1
v_call: TRBV5-1
cdr3_nt: TGCGCCAGCAGCTTCGGACAGGGGGCCTACTACGAGCAGTACTTC
cdr3_aa: CASSFGQGAYYEQYF

j_call: TRBJ1-1
clone_size: NA
d_call: NA
v_call: TRBV7-6
cdr3_nt: TGTGCCAGCAGCTTAGGTCCAGGGGCTGAAACTGAAGCTTTCTTT
cdr3_aa: CASSLGPGAETEAFF

j_call: TRBJ2-1
clone_size: NA
d_call: TRBD2
v_call: TRBV13
cdr3_nt: TGTGCCAGCAGACGAACGCCAGCCGGGGGGATAAATGAGCAGTTCTTC
cdr3_aa: CASRRTPAGGINEQFF

j_call: TRBJ1-1
clone_size: NA
d_call: TRBD1
v_call: TRBV27
cdr3_nt: TGTCCATTCAAAGGGGGCGCTGAAGCTTTCTTT
cdr3_aa: CPFKGGAEAFF

j_call: TRBJ2-7
clone_size: few
d_call: NA
v_call: TRBV2
cdr3_nt: TGTGCCAGCCACAGGGATACCTACGAGCAGTACTTC
cdr3_aa: CASHRDTYEQYF

j_call: TRBJ1-5
clone_size: NA
d_call: NA
v_call: TRBV5-1
cdr3_nt: TGCGCCAGCAGCCTAGGGGTAGGAGGGTTTGGCAATCAGCCCCAGCATTTT
cdr3_aa: CASSLGVGGFGNQPQHF

j_call: TRBJ2-7
clone_size: NA
d_call: TRBD2
v_call: TRBV6-6
cdr3_nt: TGTGCCAGCAGTTACCATGATAGGGGAGGGGCGTACGAGCAGTACTTC
cdr3_aa: CASSYHDRGGAYEQYF